The rows below give T cell receptor beta chains drawn from one sample of a study of human T cells and chemical hapten exposure. TCRdb processed the RACE reads anew with MiXCR; each CDR3 protein has one entry. Here the sample spans approximately 370,000 distinct CDR3 sequences, around 5% being singletons. The sequences come from whole blood, collected in connection with sensitization to the hapten diphenylcyclopropenone (DPC). These receptors originate from a woman between 18 and 30 years old with alopecia areata. Some clones in this sample may be carry-over from other donors' samples. CDR3s include the opening cysteine and the closing phenylalanine or tryptophan. A D gene is named only where the DNA matches it firmly. A row's size may be missing; if present it is once, few, many or a size class.

>.|TRBV5-4|TRBJ2-1|.
TGTGCCAGCAGCTTGGTAGATGATGAGCAGTTCTTC
CASSLVDDEQFF
>.|TRBV9|TRBJ2-7|few
TGTGCCAGCAGCGTTTCACTAGGTCAGATCAACGAGCAGTACTTC
CASSVSLGQINEQYF
>TRBD2|TRBV10-3|TRBJ2-1|.
TGTGCCATCAGTGATTATCTAGCGGGGGAGACTTACAATGAGCAGTTCTTC
CAISDYLAGETYNEQFF
>.|TRBV7-3|TRBJ2-3|few
TGTGCCAGCAGCGGAGGGGGACTAAGGACAGATACGCAGTATTTT
CASSGGGLRTDTQYF
>TRBD2|TRBV4-2|TRBJ2-3|few
TGTGCCAGCAGCCAAGAAGCTAGCGGGGGGACAGATACGCAGTATTTT
CASSQEASGGTDTQYF
>TRBD1|TRBV7-2|TRBJ2-2|many
TGTGCCAGCAGCTTAGATCCAGGGGGCTACACCGGGGAGCTGTTTTTT
CASSLDPGGYTGELFF
>.|TRBV12-3/TRBV12-4|TRBJ1-2|.
TGTGCCAGCAGTTTGGTCTTCCTCTATGGCTACACCTTC
CASSLVFLYGYTF
>.|TRBV3-1|TRBJ2-3|few
TGTGCCAGCAGCCAAGGGGTTAGAAGCACAGATACGCAGTATTTT
CASSQGVRSTDTQYF
>TRBD2|TRBV29-1|TRBJ2-3|few
TGCAGCGTCGGGACTAGCGGGGATAACACAGATACGCAGTATTTT
CSVGTSGDNTDTQYF
>TRBD1|TRBV7-2|TRBJ1-3|few
TGTGCCAGCAGCTCCCCGATCAACACAGGGGGCTGGTCTGGAAACACCATATATTTT
CASSSPINTGGWSGNTIYF